This TCR beta chain was retrieved from a study of untreated major depressive disorder. Repertoires were generated with immunoSEQ multiplex PCR, while TCRdb's copy carries only in-frame clones and drops some. The sample gives more than 20,000 clones, 85% to 95% of which show up once; around 0.31% is in the top ten. Germline V gene data show CDR1 as SGDLS and CDR2 as YYNGEE. The CDR3 covers 14 residues. V lost 0 bases and J lost 0, with 6 bases in between. The receptor was derived from a man aged 30 to 39 in good health. Input material: CD4+ T cells from PBMCs. The rearrangement joins TRBV9 to TRBJ1-1; no clear D. The CDR3 nucleotides read TGTGCCAGCAGCGTAGAATCCGTGAACACTGAAGCTTTCTTT. As protein: CASSVESVNTEAFF.